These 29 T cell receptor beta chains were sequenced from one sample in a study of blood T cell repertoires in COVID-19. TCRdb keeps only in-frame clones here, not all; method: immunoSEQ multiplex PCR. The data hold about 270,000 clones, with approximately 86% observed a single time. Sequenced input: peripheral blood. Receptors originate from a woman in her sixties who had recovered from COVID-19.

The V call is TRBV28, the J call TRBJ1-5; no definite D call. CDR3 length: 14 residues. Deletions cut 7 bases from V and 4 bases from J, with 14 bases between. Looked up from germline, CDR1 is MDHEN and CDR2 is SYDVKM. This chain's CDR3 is CASTEGLWNQPQHF. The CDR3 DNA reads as TGTGCCAGCACGGAGGGATTGTGGAATCAGCCCCAGCATTTT.

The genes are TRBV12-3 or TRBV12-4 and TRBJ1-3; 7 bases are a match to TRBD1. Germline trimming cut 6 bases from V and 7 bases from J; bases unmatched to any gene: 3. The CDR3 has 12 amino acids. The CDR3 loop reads CASRQTGNTIYF. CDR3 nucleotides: TGTGCCAGCAGACAGACAGGGAACACCATATATTTT.

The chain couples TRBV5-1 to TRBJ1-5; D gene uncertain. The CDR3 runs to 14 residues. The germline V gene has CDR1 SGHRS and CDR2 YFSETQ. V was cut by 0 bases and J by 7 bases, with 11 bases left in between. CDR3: CASSLERGSQPQHF. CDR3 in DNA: TGCGCCAGCAGCTTGGAACGGGGTAGCCAGCCCCAGCATTTT.

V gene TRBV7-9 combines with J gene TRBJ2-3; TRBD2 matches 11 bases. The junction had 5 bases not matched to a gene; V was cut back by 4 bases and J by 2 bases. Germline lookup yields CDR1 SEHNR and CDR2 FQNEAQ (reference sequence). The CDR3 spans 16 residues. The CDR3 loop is CASSSGLAAFTDTQYF. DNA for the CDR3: TGTGCCAGCAGCTCGGGACTAGCGGCATTCACAGATACGCAGTATTTT.

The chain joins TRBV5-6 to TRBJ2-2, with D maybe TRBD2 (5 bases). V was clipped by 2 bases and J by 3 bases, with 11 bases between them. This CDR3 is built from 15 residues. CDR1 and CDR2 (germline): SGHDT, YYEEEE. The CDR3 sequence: CASSFSSFYTGELFF. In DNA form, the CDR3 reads TGTGCCAGCAGCTTCTCTAGCTTCTACACCGGGGAGCTGTTTTTT.

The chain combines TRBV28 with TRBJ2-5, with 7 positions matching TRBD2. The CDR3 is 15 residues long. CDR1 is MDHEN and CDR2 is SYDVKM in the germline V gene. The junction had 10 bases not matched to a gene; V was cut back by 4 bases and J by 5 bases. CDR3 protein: CASSYNPLGGETQYF. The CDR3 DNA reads TGTGCCAGCAGTTACAATCCACTGGGGGGGGAGACCCAGTACTTC.

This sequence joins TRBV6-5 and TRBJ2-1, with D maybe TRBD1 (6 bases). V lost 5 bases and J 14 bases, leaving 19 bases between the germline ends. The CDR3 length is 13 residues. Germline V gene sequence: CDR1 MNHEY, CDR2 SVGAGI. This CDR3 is CASSQLTGVLEFF. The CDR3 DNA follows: TGTGCCAGCAGTCAACTGACAGGAGTGTTGGAGTTCTTC.

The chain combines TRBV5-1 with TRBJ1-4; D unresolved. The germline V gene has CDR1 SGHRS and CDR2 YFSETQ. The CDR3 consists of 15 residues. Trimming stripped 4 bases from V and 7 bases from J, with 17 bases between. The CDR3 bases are TGCGCCAGCAGCCCCTCTCCGGAGGGTTTTGAAAAACTGTTTTTT. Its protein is CASSPSPEGFEKLFF.

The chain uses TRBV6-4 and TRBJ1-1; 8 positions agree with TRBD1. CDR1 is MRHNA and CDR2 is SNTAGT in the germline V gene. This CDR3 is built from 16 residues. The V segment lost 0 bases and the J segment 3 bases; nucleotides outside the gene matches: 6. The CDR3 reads CASSDSGQGPYTEAFF. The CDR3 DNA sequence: TGTGCCAGCAGTGACTCCGGACAGGGACCTTACACTGAAGCTTTCTTT.

CDR3 nucleotide sequence: TGTGCCAGTGGAGGGTTGAACACTGAAGCTTTCTTT. Its translation is CASGGLNTEAFF. The chain joins TRBV3-1 (or the pseudogene TRBV3-2) to TRBJ1-1; no reliable D call. With 9 bases removed from V and 0 bases from J, the gap between germline ends came to 8 bases. This CDR3 region has 12 residues. The germline gives CDR1 LGHDT, CDR2 YNNKEL (reference sequence).

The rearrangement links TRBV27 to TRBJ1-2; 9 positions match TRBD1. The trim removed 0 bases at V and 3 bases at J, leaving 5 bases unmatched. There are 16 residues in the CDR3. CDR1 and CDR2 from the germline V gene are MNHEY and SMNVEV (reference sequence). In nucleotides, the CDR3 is TGTGCCAGCAGTTTATCCGGGACAGGGACTTACTATGGCTACACCTTC. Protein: CASSLSGTGTYYGYTF.

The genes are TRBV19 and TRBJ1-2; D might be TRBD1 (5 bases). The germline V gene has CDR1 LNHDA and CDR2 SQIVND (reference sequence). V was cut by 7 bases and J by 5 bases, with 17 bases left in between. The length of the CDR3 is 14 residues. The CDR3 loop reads CASKLKQASYGYTF. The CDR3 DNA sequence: TGTGCCAGTAAGTTGAAACAGGCCTCGTATGGCTACACCTTC.

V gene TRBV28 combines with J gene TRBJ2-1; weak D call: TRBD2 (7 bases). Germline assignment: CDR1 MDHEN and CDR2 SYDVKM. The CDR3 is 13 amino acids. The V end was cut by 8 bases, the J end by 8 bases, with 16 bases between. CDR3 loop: CASQGGGAYEQFF. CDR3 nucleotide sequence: TGTGCCAGCCAAGGTGGGGGGGCTTATGAGCAGTTCTTC.

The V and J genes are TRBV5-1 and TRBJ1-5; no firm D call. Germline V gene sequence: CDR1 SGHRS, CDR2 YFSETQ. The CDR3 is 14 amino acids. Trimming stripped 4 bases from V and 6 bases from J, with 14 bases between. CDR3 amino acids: CASSLGGWRQPQHF. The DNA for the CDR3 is TGCGCCAGCAGCCTCGGCGGGTGGCGTCAGCCCCAGCATTTT. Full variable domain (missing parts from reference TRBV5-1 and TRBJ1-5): KAGVTQTPRYLIKTRGQQVTLSCSPISGHRSVSWYQQTPGQGLQFLFEYFSETQRNKGNFPGRFSGRQFSNSRSEMNVSTLELGDSALYLCASSLGGWRQPQHFGDGTRLSIL.

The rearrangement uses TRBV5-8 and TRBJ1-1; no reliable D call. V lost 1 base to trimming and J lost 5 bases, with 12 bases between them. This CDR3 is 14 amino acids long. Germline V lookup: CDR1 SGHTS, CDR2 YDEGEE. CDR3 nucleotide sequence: TGTGCCAGCAGCTTGCGGGGATTGGGGACTGAAGCTTTCTTT. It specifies CASSLRGLGTEAFF.

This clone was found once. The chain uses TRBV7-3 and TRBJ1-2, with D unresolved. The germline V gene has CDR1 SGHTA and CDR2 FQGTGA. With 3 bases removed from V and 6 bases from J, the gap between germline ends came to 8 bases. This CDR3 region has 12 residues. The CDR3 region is CASSLEGHGYTF. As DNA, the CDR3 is TGTGCCAGCAGCTTGGAGGGCCATGGCTACACCTTC.

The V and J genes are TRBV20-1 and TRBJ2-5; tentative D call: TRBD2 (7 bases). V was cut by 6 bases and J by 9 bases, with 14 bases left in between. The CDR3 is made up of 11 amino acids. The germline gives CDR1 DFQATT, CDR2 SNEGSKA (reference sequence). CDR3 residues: CSARREGAQYF. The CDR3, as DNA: TGCAGTGCCAGAAGGGAGGGGGCCCAGTACTTC.

The CDR3 sequence: CASAGTGPQETQYF. Written as DNA, the CDR3 is TGCGCCAGCGCCGGGACAGGACCCCAAGAGACCCAGTACTTC. This chain joins TRBV5-1 and TRBJ2-5, with 8 positions matching TRBD1. There are 14 residues in the CDR3. The germline V gene encodes CDR1 SGHRS and CDR2 YFSETQ. V lost 7 bases to trimming and J lost 1 base; unmatched junction nucleotides: 6.

In DNA form, the CDR3 reads TGTGCCAGCAGCTTGAGGACAGAGGGGATCGGGGACTATGGCTACACCTTC. Amino acid sequence: CASSLRTEGIGDYGYTF. The J gene is TRBJ1-2, the V gene TRBV5-6; D possibly corresponds to TRBD1 (6 bases). There are 17 residues in the CDR3. Germline loops: CDR1 SGHDT, CDR2 YYEEEE. V was shortened by 1 base and J by 3 bases, with 19 bases between the two germline ends.

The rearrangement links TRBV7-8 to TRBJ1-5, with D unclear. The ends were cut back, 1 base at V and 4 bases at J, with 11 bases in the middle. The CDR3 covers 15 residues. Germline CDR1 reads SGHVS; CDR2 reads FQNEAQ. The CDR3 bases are TGTGCCAGCAGCTTAGGAGTCCAGACTAATCAGCCCCAGCATTTT. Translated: CASSLGVQTNQPQHF. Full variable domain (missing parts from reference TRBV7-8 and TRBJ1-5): GAGVSQSPRYKVAKRGQDVALRCDPISGHVSLFWYQQALGQGPEFLTYFQNEAQLDKSGLPSDRFFAERPEGSVSTLKIQRTQQEDSAVYLCASSLGVQTNQPQHFGDGTRLSIL.

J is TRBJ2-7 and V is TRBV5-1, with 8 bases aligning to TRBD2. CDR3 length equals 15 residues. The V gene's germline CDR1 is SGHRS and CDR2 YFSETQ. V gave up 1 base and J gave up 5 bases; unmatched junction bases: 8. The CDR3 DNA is TGCGCCAGCAGCTTGATGGTAGCGGGGTCCGACGAGCAGTACTTC. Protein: CASSLMVAGSDEQYF.

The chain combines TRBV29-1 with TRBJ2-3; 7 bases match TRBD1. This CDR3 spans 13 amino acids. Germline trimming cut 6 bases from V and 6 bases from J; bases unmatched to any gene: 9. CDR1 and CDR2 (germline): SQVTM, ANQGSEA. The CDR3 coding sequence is TGCAGCGTCTTATCGACAGGGTCGGATACGCAGTATTTT. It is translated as CSVLSTGSDTQYF.

CDR3 DNA: TGTGCCAGCAGTTACTCGAGTGGGCCCGAGCAGTACTTC. It yields the protein CASSYSSGPEQYF. This chain uses TRBV6-6 with TRBJ2-7, with D hard to call. CDR1 is MNHNY, CDR2 SVGAGI, per germline (reference sequence). This CDR3 contains 13 residues. Deletions cut 0 bases from V and 6 bases from J, with 9 bases between.

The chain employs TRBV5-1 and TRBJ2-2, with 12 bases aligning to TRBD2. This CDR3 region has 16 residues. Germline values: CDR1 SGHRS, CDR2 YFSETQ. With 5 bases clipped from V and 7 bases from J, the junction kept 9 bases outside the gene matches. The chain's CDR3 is CASRILAGGDNGELFF. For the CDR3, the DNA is TGCGCCAGCAGGATACTAGCGGGGGGAGACAACGGGGAGCTGTTTTTT.

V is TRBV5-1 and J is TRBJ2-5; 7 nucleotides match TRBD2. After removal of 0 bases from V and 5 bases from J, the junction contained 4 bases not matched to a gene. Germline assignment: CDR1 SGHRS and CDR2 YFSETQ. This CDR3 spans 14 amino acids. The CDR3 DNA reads TGCGCCAGCAGCTTGGCCGGGGGGAGGGAGACCCAGTACTTC. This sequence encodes CASSLAGGRETQYF.

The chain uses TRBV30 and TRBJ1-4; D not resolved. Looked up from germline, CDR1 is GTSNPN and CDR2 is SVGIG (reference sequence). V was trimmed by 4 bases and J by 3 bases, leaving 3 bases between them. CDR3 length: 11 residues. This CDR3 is CAWTANEKLFF. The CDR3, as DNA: TGTGCCTGGACAGCTAATGAAAAACTGTTTTTT.

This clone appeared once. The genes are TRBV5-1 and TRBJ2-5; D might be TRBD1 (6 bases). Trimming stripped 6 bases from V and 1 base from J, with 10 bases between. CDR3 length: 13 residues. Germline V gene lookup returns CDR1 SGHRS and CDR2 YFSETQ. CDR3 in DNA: TGCGCCAGCAACCGGGACACCCAAGAGACCCAGTACTTC. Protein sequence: CASNRDTQETQYF.

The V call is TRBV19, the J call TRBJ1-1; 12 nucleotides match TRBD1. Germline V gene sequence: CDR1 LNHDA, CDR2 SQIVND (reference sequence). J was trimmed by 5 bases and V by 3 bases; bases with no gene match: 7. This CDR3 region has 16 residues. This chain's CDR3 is CASSIGTGGVMTEAFF. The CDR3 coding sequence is TGTGCCAGTAGTATCGGGACAGGGGGCGTAATGACTGAAGCTTTCTTT.

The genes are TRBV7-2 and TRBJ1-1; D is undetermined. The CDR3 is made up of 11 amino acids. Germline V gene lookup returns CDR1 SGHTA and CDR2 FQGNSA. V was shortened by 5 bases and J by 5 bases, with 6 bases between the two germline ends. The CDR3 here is CASSAGTEAFF. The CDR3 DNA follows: TGTGCCAGCAGCGCGGGAACTGAAGCTTTCTTT.